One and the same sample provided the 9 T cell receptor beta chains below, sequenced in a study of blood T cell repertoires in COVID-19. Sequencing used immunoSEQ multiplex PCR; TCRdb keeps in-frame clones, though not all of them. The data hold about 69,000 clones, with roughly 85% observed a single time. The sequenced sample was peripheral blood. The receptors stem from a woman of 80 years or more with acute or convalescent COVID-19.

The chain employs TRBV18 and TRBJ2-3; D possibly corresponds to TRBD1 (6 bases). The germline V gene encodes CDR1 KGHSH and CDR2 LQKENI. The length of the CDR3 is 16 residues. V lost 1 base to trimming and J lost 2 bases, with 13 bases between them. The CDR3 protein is CASSPQVAGATDTQYF. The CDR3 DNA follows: TGTGCCAGCTCACCACAGGTGGCAGGGGCCACAGATACGCAGTATTTT.

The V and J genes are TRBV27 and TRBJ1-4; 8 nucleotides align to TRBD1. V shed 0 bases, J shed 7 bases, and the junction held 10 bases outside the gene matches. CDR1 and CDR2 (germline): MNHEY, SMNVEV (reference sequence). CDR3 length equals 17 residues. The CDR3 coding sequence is TGTGCCAGCAGTTTATCGCGATACAGGGGGAGGCCTGAAAAACTGTTTTTT. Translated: CASSLSRYRGRPEKLFF.

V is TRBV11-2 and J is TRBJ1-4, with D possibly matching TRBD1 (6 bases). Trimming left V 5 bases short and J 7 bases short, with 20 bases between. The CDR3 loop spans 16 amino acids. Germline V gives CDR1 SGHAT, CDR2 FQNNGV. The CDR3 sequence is CASSTQNRAALEKLFF. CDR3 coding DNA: TGTGCCAGCAGCACCCAAAACAGGGCTGCCCTTGAAAAACTGTTTTTT.

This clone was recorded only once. This CDR3 is CACPTGSSYNEQFF. CDR3 nucleotides: TGTGCCTGTCCCACAGGTAGCTCCTACAATGAGCAGTTCTTC. The chain employs TRBV30 and TRBJ2-1, with D possibly TRBD1 on 5 matching bases. This CDR3 contains 14 residues. The germline V gene encodes CDR1 GTSNPN and CDR2 SVGIG (reference sequence). Trimming pared 6 bases from V and 0 bases from J, leaving 12 bases between.

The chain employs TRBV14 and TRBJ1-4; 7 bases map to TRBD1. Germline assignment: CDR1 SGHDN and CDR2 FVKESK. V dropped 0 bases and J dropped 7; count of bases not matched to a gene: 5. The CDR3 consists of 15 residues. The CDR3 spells CASSQDQGGFEKLFF. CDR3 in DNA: TGTGCCAGCAGCCAAGATCAGGGGGGCTTTGAAAAACTGTTTTTT. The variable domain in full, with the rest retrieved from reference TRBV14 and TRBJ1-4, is EAGVTQFPSHSVIEKGQTVTLRCDPISGHDNLYWYRRVMGKEIKFLLHFVKESKQDESGMPNNRFLAERTGGTYSTLKVQPAELEDSGVYFCASSQDQGGFEKLFFGSGTQLSVL.

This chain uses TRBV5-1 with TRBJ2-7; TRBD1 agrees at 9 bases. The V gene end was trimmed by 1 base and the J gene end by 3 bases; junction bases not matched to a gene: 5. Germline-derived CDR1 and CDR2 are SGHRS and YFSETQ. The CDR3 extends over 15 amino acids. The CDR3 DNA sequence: TGCGCCAGCAGCTTGAAGGACAGGGGCAACTACGAGCAGTACTTC. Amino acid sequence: CASSLKDRGNYEQYF. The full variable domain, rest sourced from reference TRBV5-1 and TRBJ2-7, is KAGVTQTPRYLIKTRGQQVTLSCSPISGHRSVSWYQQTPGQGLQFLFEYFSETQRNKGNFPGRFSGRQFSNSRSEMNVSTLELGDSALYLCASSLKDRGNYEQYFGPGTRLTVT.

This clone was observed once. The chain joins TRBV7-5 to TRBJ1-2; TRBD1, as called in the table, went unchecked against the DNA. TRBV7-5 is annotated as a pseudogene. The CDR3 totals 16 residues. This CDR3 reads CARSKNDRGPHYGYTF. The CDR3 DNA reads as TGTGCCAGAAGCAAGAATGACAGGGGGCCGCACTATGGCTACACCTTC.

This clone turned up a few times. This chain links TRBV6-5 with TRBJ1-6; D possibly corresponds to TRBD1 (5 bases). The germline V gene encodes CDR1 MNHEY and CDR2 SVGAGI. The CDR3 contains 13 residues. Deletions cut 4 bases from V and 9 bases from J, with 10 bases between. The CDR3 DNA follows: TGTGCCAGCAGTTCCTCAGGGAGTTCACCCCTCCACTTT. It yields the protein CASSSSGSSPLHF.

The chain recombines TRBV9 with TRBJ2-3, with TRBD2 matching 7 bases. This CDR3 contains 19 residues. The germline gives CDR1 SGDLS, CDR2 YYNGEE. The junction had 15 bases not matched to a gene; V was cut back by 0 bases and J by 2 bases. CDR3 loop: CASSVADGVAGRYTDTQYF. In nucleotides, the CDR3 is TGTGCCAGCAGCGTAGCTGATGGGGTAGCGGGCCGTTACACAGATACGCAGTATTTT.